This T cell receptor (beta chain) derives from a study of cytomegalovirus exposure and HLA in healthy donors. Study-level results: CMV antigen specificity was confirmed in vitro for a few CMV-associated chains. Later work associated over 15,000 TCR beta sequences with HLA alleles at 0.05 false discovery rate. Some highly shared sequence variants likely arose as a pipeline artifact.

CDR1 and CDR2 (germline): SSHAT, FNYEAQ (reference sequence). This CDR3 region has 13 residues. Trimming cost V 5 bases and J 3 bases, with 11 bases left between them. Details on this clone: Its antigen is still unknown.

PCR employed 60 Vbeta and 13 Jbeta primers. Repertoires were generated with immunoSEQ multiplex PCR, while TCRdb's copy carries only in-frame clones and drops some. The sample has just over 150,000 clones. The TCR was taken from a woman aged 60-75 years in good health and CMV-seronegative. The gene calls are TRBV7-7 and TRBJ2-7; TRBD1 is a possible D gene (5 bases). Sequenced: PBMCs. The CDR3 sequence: CASSAGHGYEQYF. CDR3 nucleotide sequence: TGTGCCAGCAGCGCTGGACATGGCTACGAGCAGTACTTC.